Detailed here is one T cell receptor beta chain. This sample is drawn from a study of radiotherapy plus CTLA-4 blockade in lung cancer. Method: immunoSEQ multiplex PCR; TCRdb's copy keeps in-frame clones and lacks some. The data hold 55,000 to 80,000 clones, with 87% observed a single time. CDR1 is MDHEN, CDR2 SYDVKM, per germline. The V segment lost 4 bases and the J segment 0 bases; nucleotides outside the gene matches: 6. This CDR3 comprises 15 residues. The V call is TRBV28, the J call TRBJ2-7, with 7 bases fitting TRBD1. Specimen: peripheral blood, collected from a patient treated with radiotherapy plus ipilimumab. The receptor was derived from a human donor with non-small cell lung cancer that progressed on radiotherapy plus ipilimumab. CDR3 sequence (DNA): TGTGCCAGCAGTTCTCCGGGACAGAACTCCTACGAGCAGTACTTC. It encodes CASSSPGQNSYEQYF.